Below, 30 T cell receptor beta chains from the same sample are listed, as sequenced in a study of blood T cell repertoires in COVID-19. The data were produced by immunoSEQ multiplex PCR, yet TCRdb's version contains in-frame clones alone and is incomplete. The table has roughly 130,000 clones, roughly 84% seen once. The sequenced sample consisted of PBMCs or T cells enriched from blood (not recorded which). Receptors originate from a woman aged 25 to 45 who had recovered from COVID-19.

This sequence joins TRBV4-3 and TRBJ1-2; the match to TRBD1 covers 9 bases. Trimming took 0 bases from V and 5 from J; bases not matched to a gene: 13. The CDR3 loop spans 18 amino acids. Germline loops: CDR1 LGHNA, CDR2 YSLEER. The CDR3 here is CASSQEGGGTGPIYGYTF. The CDR3 nucleotides read TGCGCCAGCAGCCAAGAGGGAGGTGGGACAGGGCCGATTTATGGCTACACCTTC.

This chain connects TRBV6-4 to TRBJ2-1; 7 positions match TRBD2. V shed 2 bases, J shed 4 bases, and the junction held 14 bases outside the gene matches. The germline CDR1 and CDR2 sequences are MRHNA and SNTAGT. The CDR3 has 18 amino acids. The DNA for the CDR3 is TGTGCCAGCAGTGACCCGAGGGATAGCGGGTATCCATACAATGAGCAGTTCTTC. Translation gives CASSDPRDSGYPYNEQFF.

The rearrangement uses TRBV7-2 and TRBJ1-2; D ambiguous. CDR1 and CDR2 (germline): SGHTA, FQGNSA. V gave up 1 base and J gave up 8 bases, with 11 bases separating them. This CDR3 comprises 13 residues. The CDR3 DNA sequence: TGTGCCAGCAGCTTAGACGGGGTGGTGGGCTACACCTTC. It translates to CASSLDGVVGYTF.

This chain joins TRBV7-2 and TRBJ2-7; 7 bases fit TRBD2. The CDR3 runs 15 residues. Trimming removed 5 bases from V and 7 bases from J; junction bases left unmatched: 14. Looked up from germline, CDR1 is SGHTA and CDR2 is FQGNSA. CDR3 residues: CASSPRTSQPGEQYF. Here the CDR3 DNA reads TGTGCCAGCAGCCCCCGGACTAGTCAGCCCGGGGAGCAGTACTTC.

The chain links TRBV9 to TRBJ2-5; D is possibly TRBD2 (6 bases). The germline V gene encodes CDR1 SGDLS and CDR2 YYNGEE. Between the trimmed V and J ends, which lost 0 bases and 4 bases, there was a span of 10 bases. CDR3 length equals 14 residues. CDR3 bases: TGTGCCAGCAGCGTAGGACCAGCGGGAGAGACCCAGTACTTC. The encoded protein is CASSVGPAGETQYF.

CDR3 in amino acids: CASSLRSGDTHTQYF. The CDR3 coding sequence is TGTGCCAGCAGCTTAAGATCCGGGGACACCCATACGCAGTATTTT. This chain connects TRBV7-7 to TRBJ2-3, with D perhaps matching TRBD1 (6 bases). The CDR3 runs to 15 residues. V lost 2 bases, J lost 7 bases, and 16 bases lay in between. Germline values: CDR1 SSHAT, CDR2 FNYEAQ (reference sequence).

The chain is built from TRBV7-6 and TRBJ2-7, with TRBD1 matching over 7 bases. The CDR3 extends over 15 amino acids. The germline gives CDR1 SGHVS, CDR2 FNYEAQ. The V segment lost 5 bases and the J segment 4 bases; nucleotides outside the gene matches: 11. The CDR3 nucleotides read TGTGCCAGCAGCGCGCACGACAGGGCGGTATACGAGCAGTACTTC. This translates into CASSAHDRAVYEQYF.

The chain uses TRBV6-5 and TRBJ2-5; D is unclear. CDR3 size: 11 residues. Germline V gives CDR1 MNHEY, CDR2 SVGAGI. Trimming cost V 6 bases and J 4 bases, with 6 bases left between them. CDR3 in DNA: TGTGCCAGCAGAGCGTTAGAGACCCAGTACTTC. Translation gives CASRALETQYF.

V and J are TRBV7-3 and TRBJ2-2; D may be TRBD2 (7 bases). Trimming left V 4 bases short and J 5 bases short, with 11 bases between. There are 14 residues in the CDR3. CDR1 is SGHTA, CDR2 FQGTGA, per germline. Here the CDR3 reads CASSSAGATGELFF. CDR3 nucleotide sequence: TGTGCCAGCAGCTCGGCGGGGGCTACCGGGGAGCTGTTTTTT.

The chain links TRBV6-5 to TRBJ2-3; 7 bases line up with TRBD2. The CDR3 sequence is 16 residues long. In germline, CDR1 is MNHEY, CDR2 SVGAGI. The trim removed 2 bases at V and 4 bases at J, leaving 9 bases unmatched. CDR3 in DNA: TGTGCCAGCAGTTACGGAGCGGGATGGGGGGCAGATACGCAGTATTTT. As protein: CASSYGAGWGADTQYF.

The chain employs TRBV30 and TRBJ2-1; 8 positions agree with TRBD2. Germline lookup yields CDR1 GTSNPN and CDR2 SVGIG (reference sequence). The junction had 8 bases not matched to a gene; V was cut back by 0 bases and J by 4 bases. The CDR3 loop spans 16 amino acids. CDR3 in amino acids: CAWSVPLTSVYNEQFF. The CDR3 region has the DNA TGTGCCTGGAGTGTCCCCCTGACTAGCGTTTACAATGAGCAGTTCTTC.

This clone was found once. This chain connects TRBV27 to TRBJ2-2; possibly TRBD1 for D (5 bases). The CDR3 totals 15 residues. The germline V gene has CDR1 MNHEY and CDR2 SMNVEV (reference sequence). Trimming stripped 7 bases from V and 2 bases from J, with 14 bases between. CDR3 DNA: TGTGCCAGCACCACCCCAAGGGGAAACACCGGGGAGCTGTTTTTT. It yields the protein CASTTPRGNTGELFF.

The chain employs TRBV7-3 and TRBJ1-1; D perhaps matches TRBD1 (5 bases). Germline CDR1 reads SGHTA; CDR2 reads FQGTGA. V was pared by 3 bases and J by 0 bases, with 8 bases between. The CDR3 totals 14 residues. CDR3 protein: CASSLGLLNTEAFF. CDR3 in DNA: TGTGCCAGCAGCTTGGGACTTTTGAACACTGAAGCTTTCTTT. The full variable domain, rest sourced from reference TRBV7-3 and TRBJ1-1, is GAGVSQTPSNKVTEKGKYVELRCDPISGHTALYWYRQSLGQGPEFLIYFQGTGAADDSGLPNDRFFAVRPEGSVSTLKIQRTERGDSAVYLCASSLGLLNTEAFFGQGTRLTVV.

V gene TRBV28 combines with J gene TRBJ1-4; D may be TRBD1 (5 bases). V was pared by 2 bases and J by 12 bases, with 13 bases between. Germline V CDR1 and CDR2: MDHEN, SYDVKM. CDR3 length: 13 residues. CDR3 sequence: CASSLRGRPELFF. The CDR3 DNA follows: TGTGCCAGCAGTTTAAGGGGCAGGCCCGAACTGTTTTTT.

This clone was seen once. The V call is TRBV6-5, the J call TRBJ2-3; D is uncertain. This CDR3 region has 15 residues. Germline V lookup: CDR1 MNHEY, CDR2 SVGAGI. The V gene lost 7 bases and the J gene lost 0 bases, with 14 bases spanning the gap. The CDR3 DNA is TGTGCCAGCATGGGTCGGGTTTGGAGCACAGATACGCAGTATTTT. Protein: CASMGRVWSTDTQYF.

Details on this clone: In the same sample, other DNA sequences code for this CDR3. This rearrangement joins TRBV5-5 to TRBJ2-7; D is possibly TRBD2 (6 bases). V gave up 4 bases and J gave up 3 bases, with 17 bases separating them. The CDR3 runs 15 residues. CDR1 and CDR2 from the germline V gene are SGHKS and YYEKEE (reference sequence). This CDR3 is CASSLAGGQNYEQYF. Written as DNA, the CDR3 is TGTGCCAGCAGCCTGGCCGGGGGTCAGAACTACGAGCAGTACTTC.

Within the sample, this clone is medium-sized (0.01 to 0.1%). The CDR3, as DNA: TGTGCCAGCAGCCGGCGTAGCGGGGGGTTGGCAGATACGCAGTATTTT. This translates into CASSRRSGGLADTQYF. The rearrangement uses TRBV4-2 and TRBJ2-3, with TRBD2 matching 10 bases. The germline V gene encodes CDR1 LGHNA and CDR2 YNFKEQ. The CDR3 runs 16 residues. The V gene end was trimmed by 4 bases and the J gene end by 4 bases; junction bases not matched to a gene: 8.

The chain uses TRBV10-3 and TRBJ2-7, with 11 positions matching TRBD1. Germline V gene sequence: CDR1 ENHRY, CDR2 SYGVKD. After removal of 2 bases from V and 1 base from J, the junction contained 4 bases not matched to a gene. The CDR3 extends over 16 amino acids. The CDR3 is CAISEPGQGASYEQYF. The CDR3 bases are TGTGCCATCAGTGAGCCCGGACAGGGGGCATCCTACGAGCAGTACTTC.

This chain links TRBV19 with TRBJ2-3, with 16 bases aligning to TRBD2. Unmatched junction bases numbered 12, after V lost 6 bases and J lost 6 bases. Germline V gene lookup returns CDR1 LNHDA and CDR2 SQIVND (reference sequence). This CDR3 has 18 residues. The CDR3, as DNA: TGTGCCAGTAGCAAGGGACATTCGGGACTAGCGGGAGGGGATACGCAGTATTTT. As protein: CASSKGHSGLAGGDTQYF.

V and J are TRBV4-3 and TRBJ1-2; D gene uncertain. The CDR3 has 16 amino acids. Germline-derived CDR1 and CDR2 are LGHNA and YSLEER. Trimming took off 0 bases at V and 4 bases at J, with 15 bases between the two ends. The CDR3 sequence is CASSQDNSAGFYGYTF. In DNA form, the CDR3 reads TGCGCCAGCAGCCAAGATAATTCGGCAGGATTCTATGGCTACACCTTC.

This chain joins TRBV5-1 and TRBJ2-1; TRBD2 matches at 9 bases. The trim removed 2 bases at V and 8 bases at J, leaving 11 bases unmatched. CDR3 length: 16 amino acids. Germline V gene sequence: CDR1 SGHRS, CDR2 YFSETQ. CDR3 region: CASSLVPGTSFDEQFF. In DNA form, the CDR3 reads TGCGCCAGCAGCTTAGTCCCGGGGACTAGCTTCGATGAGCAGTTCTTC. Drawing the rest from reference TRBV5-1 and TRBJ2-1, the complete variable domain is KAGVTQTPRYLIKTRGQQVTLSCSPISGHRSVSWYQQTPGQGLQFLFEYFSETQRNKGNFPGRFSGRQFSNSRSEMNVSTLELGDSALYLCASSLVPGTSFDEQFFGPGTRLTVL.

The J gene is TRBJ2-1, the V gene TRBV5-1; weak D call: TRBD2 (6 bases). CDR1 is SGHRS, CDR2 YFSETQ, per germline. V lost 3 bases to trimming and J lost 4 bases, with 17 bases between them. The CDR3 contains 16 residues. The CDR3 bases are TGCGCCAGCAGCTGGGGCTACGGGGGTACTTACAATGAGCAGTTCTTC. Protein product: CASSWGYGGTYNEQFF. The whole variable domain, filled in from reference TRBV5-1 and TRBJ2-1, reads KAGVTQTPRYLIKTRGQQVTLSCSPISGHRSVSWYQQTPGQGLQFLFEYFSETQRNKGNFPGRFSGRQFSNSRSEMNVSTLELGDSALYLCASSWGYGGTYNEQFFGPGTRLTVL.

This chain links TRBV7-2 with TRBJ2-5; 8 bases line up with TRBD1. V was clipped by 4 bases and J by 5 bases; unmatched bases: 3. CDR3 length: 13 residues. Germline V gene lookup returns CDR1 SGHTA and CDR2 FQGNSA. The CDR3 DNA follows: TGTGCCAGCAGCTCCGGACAGGGCGAGACCCAGTACTTC. This sequence encodes CASSSGQGETQYF.

This chain joins TRBV18 and TRBJ1-2; 8 bases are shared with TRBD1. The germline CDR1 and CDR2 sequences are KGHSH and LQKENI. The CDR3 covers 17 residues. V gave up 2 bases and J gave up 4 bases; unmatched junction bases: 12. CDR3 nucleotide sequence: TGTGCCAGCTCACCATCTTCCGGACAGGGATTCACCTATGGCTACACCTTC. Translated: CASSPSSGQGFTYGYTF.

The gene calls are TRBV5-1 and TRBJ2-4; 9 bases are a match to TRBD1. The CDR3 runs to 16 residues. After removal of 3 bases from V and 3 bases from J, the junction contained 7 bases not matched to a gene. Germline assignment: CDR1 SGHRS and CDR2 YFSETQ. This CDR3 reads CASSSDGTGRKNIQYF. In DNA, the CDR3 is TGCGCCAGCAGCTCTGACGGGACAGGGCGCAAAAACATTCAGTACTTC.

The chain links TRBV11-1 to TRBJ2-7; tentatively, D is TRBD2 (6 bases). The length of the CDR3 is 16 residues. CDR1 SGHAT and CDR2 FQDESV come from the germline V gene (reference sequence). Trimming cost V 1 base and J 2 bases, with 15 bases left between them. The CDR3 nucleotides are TGTGCCAGCAGCTTAGACCCCGGGACTGATACCTACGAGCAGTACTTC. It codes for CASSLDPGTDTYEQYF.

The chain carries TRBV7-3 and TRBJ1-4; 7 positions match TRBD1. The junction had 7 bases not matched to a gene; V was cut back by 5 bases and J by 4 bases. CDR1 and CDR2 (germline): SGHTA, FQGTGA. The CDR3 contains 15 residues. This CDR3 is CASSPTGIGNEKLFF. The CDR3 nucleotides read TGTGCCAGCAGCCCGACAGGGATCGGTAATGAAAAACTGTTTTTT.

The J gene is TRBJ2-1, the V gene TRBV4-3, with TRBD2 identical over 8 bases. Germline loops: CDR1 LGHNA, CDR2 YSLEER. The CDR3 has 14 residues. J gave up 6 bases and V 6 bases, and 7 bases lay outside the gene matches. CDR3 nucleotides: TGCGCCAGCAGTTGGACTAGCCGGCGCAATGAGCAGTTCTTC. It codes for CASSWTSRRNEQFF.

The V call is TRBV5-4, the J call TRBJ2-7; 7 nucleotides line up with TRBD1. J lost 4 bases, V lost 3 bases, and 1 base had no gene match. Germline CDR1 SGHNT, CDR2 YYREEE (reference sequence). The CDR3 is made up of 12 amino acids. CDR3 DNA sequence: TGTGCCAGCAGCTCGACAGGGTACGAGCAGTACTTC. Translation: CASSSTGYEQYF.

In the case of this clone: Mismatch with germline at one junction end may stem from a read error. The chain carries TRBV29-1 and TRBJ2-1, with TRBD2 identical over 9 bases. CDR1 and CDR2 (germline): SQVTM, ANQGSEA. The CDR3 totals 15 residues. CDR3 residues: CSVTTSGTSNNEQFF. The CDR3 nucleotides are TGCAGCGTAACGACTAGCGGAACCTCCAACAATGAGCAGTTCTTC.